This T cell receptor (beta chain) was identified during a study of blood T cell repertoires in COVID-19. With 5 bases removed from V and 2 bases from J, the gap between germline ends came to 9 bases. The CDR3 extends over 13 amino acids. The sample holds a few counts of this clone. The protocol was immunoSEQ multiplex PCR, while the TCRdb copy is restricted to in-frame clones and leaves out a portion. The sample lists some 250,000 clones, about 68% seen once, with 3% to 3.5% in the top ten. Input material: peripheral blood. The origin of this receptor is a woman older than 75 with acute or convalescent COVID-19. This chain uses TRBV12-3 or TRBV12-4 with TRBJ1-1; maybe TRBD1 (5 bases). Here the CDR3 reads CASSRDFNTEAFF. In nucleotides, the CDR3 is TGTGCCAGCAGTAGGGACTTTAACACTGAAGCTTTCTTT.